The 4 T cell receptor beta chains given below trace back to one sample, sequenced in a study of early T cells in non-severe SARS-CoV-2 infection. TCRdb ran MiXCR on the 5' RACE reads and lists one entry per CDR3 protein. The sample shows some 96,000 distinct CDR3 sequences, roughly 9.6% of them seen only once. The sample in question was whole blood, obtained at baseline. The source of these receptors is an adult who was a healthcare worker with PCR-confirmed SARS-CoV-2 infection or an uninfected control (not recorded which).

The chain uses TRBV20-1 and TRBJ2-7; 8 nucleotides line up with TRBD1. Germline CDR1 is DFQATT and CDR2 is SNEGSKA (reference sequence). The CDR3 length is 13 residues. The V and J ends lost 2 bases and 3 bases, in that order; junction bases with no gene match: 3. CDR3 sequence reads: CSARQGAYYEQYF. CDR3 in DNA: TGCAGTGCTAGACAGGGGGCTTACTACGAGCAGTACTTC.

The V gene is TRBV27, the J gene TRBJ2-3; D is possibly TRBD2 (6 bases). The V end was cut by 4 bases, the J end by 6 bases, with 14 bases between. Germline values: CDR1 MNHEY, CDR2 SMNVEV (reference sequence). The CDR3 is 14 residues long. The CDR3, as DNA: TGTGCCAGCAGTTCGCTTATAGGAGGGGATACGCAGTATTTT. It is translated as CASSSLIGGDTQYF.

This clonotype showed up just a few times. The chain joins TRBV7-2 to TRBJ2-3; unclear D gene. V lost 6 bases and J lost 3, with 10 bases in between. The CDR3 contains 13 residues. Germline lookup yields CDR1 SGHTA and CDR2 FQGNSA. The CDR3 spells CASRLPQTDTQYF. DNA for the CDR3: TGTGCCAGCAGGCTACCCCAGACAGATACGCAGTATTTT.

In this sample, this clonotype turned up a few times. The chain recombines TRBV11-2 with TRBJ1-4, with 7 bases lining up with TRBD1. The germline V gene encodes CDR1 SGHAT and CDR2 FQNNGV. V lost 4 bases and J lost 5; bases outside the gene matches: 10. The CDR3 totals 16 residues. In nucleotides, the CDR3 is TGTGCCAGCAGCTCCTTAGGGGGCAGGCCAAATGAAAAACTGTTTTTT. This codes for CASSSLGGRPNEKLFF.